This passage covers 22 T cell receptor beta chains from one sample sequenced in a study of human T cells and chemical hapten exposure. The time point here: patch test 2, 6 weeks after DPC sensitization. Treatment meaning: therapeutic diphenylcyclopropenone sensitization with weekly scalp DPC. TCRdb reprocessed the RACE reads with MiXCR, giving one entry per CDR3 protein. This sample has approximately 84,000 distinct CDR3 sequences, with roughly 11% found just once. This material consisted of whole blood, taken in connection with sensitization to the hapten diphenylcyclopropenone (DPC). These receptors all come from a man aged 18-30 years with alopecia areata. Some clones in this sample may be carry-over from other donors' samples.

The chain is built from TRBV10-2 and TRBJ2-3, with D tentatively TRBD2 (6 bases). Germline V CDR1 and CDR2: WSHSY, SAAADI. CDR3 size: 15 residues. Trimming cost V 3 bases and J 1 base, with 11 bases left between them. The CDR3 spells CASSDATRRTDTQYF. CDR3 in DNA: TGCGCCAGCAGTGATGCGACTAGGCGCACAGATACGCAGTATTTT.

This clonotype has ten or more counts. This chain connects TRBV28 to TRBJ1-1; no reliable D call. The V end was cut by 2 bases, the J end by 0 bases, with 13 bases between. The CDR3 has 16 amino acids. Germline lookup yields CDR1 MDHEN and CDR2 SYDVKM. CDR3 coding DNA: TGTGCCAGCAGTTTAAGCACGGATAACATGAACACTGAAGCTTTCTTT. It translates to CASSLSTDNMNTEAFF.

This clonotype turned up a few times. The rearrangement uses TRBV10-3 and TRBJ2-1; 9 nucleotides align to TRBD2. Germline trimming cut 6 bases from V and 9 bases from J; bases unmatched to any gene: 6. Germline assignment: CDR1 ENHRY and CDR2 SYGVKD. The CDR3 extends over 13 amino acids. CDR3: CAIRTAGGPEQFF. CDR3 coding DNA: TGTGCCATCAGGACCGCGGGGGGGCCTGAGCAGTTCTTC.

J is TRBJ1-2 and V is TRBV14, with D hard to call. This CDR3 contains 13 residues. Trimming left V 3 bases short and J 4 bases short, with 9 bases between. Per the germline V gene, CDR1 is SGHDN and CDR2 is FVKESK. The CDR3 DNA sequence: TGTGCCAGCAGCCAGAACCTTATCTATGGCTACACCTTC. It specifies CASSQNLIYGYTF.

This chain's CDR3 is CASSQALRDSTDTQYF. DNA of the CDR3: TGCGCCAGCAGCCAAGCCCTCCGGGACAGCACAGATACGCAGTATTTT. The chain is built from TRBV4-1 and TRBJ2-3, with D perhaps TRBD1 or TRBD2 (5 bases each). This CDR3 is 16 amino acids long. Germline assignment: CDR1 MGHRA and CDR2 YSYEKL. Trimming left V 1 base short and J 0 bases short, with 11 bases between.

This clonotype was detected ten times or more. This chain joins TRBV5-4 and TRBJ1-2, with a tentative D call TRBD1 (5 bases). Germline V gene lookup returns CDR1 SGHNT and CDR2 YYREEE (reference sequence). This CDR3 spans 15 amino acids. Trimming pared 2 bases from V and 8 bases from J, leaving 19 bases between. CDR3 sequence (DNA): TGTGCCAGCAGCTTTGGTCTCTCCCTCAGGGAGGGCTACACCTTC. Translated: CASSFGLSLREGYTF.

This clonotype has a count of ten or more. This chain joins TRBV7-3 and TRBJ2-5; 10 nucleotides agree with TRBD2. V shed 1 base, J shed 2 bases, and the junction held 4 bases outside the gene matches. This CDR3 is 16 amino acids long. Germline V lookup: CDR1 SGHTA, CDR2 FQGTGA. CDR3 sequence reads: CASSLMGLAPQETQYF. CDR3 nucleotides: TGTGCCAGCAGCTTAATGGGACTAGCGCCACAAGAGACCCAGTACTTC.

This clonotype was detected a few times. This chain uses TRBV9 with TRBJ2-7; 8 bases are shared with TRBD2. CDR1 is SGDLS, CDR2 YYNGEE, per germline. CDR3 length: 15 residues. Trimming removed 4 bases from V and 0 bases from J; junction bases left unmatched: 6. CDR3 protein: CASSSLAGSSYEQYF. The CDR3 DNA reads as TGTGCCAGCAGCTCCCTAGCGGGCTCCTCCTACGAGCAGTACTTC.

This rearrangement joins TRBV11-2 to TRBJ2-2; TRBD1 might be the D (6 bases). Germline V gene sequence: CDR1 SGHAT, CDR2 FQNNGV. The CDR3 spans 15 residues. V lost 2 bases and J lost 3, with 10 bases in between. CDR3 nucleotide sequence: TGTGCCAGCAGCTTAAACAGGGTCGACACCGGGGAGCTGTTTTTT. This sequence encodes CASSLNRVDTGELFF.

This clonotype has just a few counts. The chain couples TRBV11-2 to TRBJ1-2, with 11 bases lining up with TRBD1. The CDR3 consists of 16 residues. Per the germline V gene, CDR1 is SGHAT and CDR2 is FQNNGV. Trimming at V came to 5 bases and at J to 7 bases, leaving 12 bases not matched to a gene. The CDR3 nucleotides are TGTGCCAGCAGCAGGACAGGGGGCGATAGACATTCTGGCTACACCTTC. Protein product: CASSRTGGDRHSGYTF.

CDR3 region: CASSVVGGQDEAFF. CDR3 bases: TGCGCCAGCAGCGTTGTCGGGGGGCAAGATGAAGCTTTCTTT. This chain uses TRBV4-1 with TRBJ1-1, with a tentative D call TRBD1 (6 bases). The CDR3 is 14 amino acids. V lost 5 bases and J lost 7, with 17 bases in between. Germline values: CDR1 MGHRA, CDR2 YSYEKL.

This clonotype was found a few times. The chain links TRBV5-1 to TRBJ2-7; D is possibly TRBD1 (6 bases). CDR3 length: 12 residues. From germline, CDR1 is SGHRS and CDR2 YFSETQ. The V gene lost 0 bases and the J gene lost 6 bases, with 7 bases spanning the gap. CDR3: CASSLGGGEQYF. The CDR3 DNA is TGCGCCAGCAGCTTGGGAGGGGGCGAGCAGTACTTC.

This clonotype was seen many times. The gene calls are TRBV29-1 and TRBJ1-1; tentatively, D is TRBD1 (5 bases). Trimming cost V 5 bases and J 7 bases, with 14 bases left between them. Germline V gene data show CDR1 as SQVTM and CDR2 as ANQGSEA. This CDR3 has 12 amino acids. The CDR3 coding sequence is TGCAGCGTTCTTAGGGGAACGTATGAAGCTTTCTTT. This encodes CSVLRGTYEAFF. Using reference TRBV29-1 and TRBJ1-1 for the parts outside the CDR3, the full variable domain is SAVISQKPSRDICQRGTSLTIQCQVDSQVTMMFWYRQQPGQSLTLIATANQGSEATYESGFVIDKFPISRPNLTFSTLTVSNMSPEDSSIYLCSVLRGTYEAFFGQGTRLTVV.

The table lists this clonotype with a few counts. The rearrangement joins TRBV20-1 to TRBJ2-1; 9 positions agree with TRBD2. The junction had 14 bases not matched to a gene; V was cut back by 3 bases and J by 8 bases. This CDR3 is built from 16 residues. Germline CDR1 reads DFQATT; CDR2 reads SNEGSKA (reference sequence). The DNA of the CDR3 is TGCAGTGCTAGTAAAGTTGCGGGGGGGCAAATCGATGAGCAGTTCTTC. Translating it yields CSASKVAGGQIDEQFF.

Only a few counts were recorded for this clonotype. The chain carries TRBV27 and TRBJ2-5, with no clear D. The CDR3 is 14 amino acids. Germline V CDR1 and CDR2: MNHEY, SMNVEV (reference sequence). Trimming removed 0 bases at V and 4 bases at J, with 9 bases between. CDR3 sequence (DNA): TGTGCCAGCAGTTTATCGCAACTGACAGAGACCCAGTACTTC. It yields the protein CASSLSQLTETQYF.

The CDR3 DNA follows: TGTGCCAGCAGCTTAGGGGCAGAGAACACTGAAGCTTTCTTT. Protein sequence: CASSLGAENTEAFF. The V call is TRBV7-3, the J call TRBJ1-1; perhaps TRBD1 as D (5 bases). Looked up from germline, CDR1 is SGHTA and CDR2 is FQGTGA. CDR3 length equals 14 residues. V lost 2 bases, J lost 1 base, and 8 bases lay in between.

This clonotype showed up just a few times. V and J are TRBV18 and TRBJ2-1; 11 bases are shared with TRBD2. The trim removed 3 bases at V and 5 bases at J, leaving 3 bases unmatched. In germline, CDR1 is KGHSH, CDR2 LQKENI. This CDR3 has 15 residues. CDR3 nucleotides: TGTGCCAGCTCACCTCTAGCGGGGGGCCACAATGAGCAGTTCTTC. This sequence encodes CASSPLAGGHNEQFF.

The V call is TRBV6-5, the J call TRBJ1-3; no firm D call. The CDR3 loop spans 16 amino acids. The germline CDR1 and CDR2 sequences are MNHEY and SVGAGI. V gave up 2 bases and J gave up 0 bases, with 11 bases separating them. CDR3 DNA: TGTGCCAGCAGTTACAGCAACCTCCTCTCTGGAAACACCATATATTTT. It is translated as CASSYSNLLSGNTIYF.

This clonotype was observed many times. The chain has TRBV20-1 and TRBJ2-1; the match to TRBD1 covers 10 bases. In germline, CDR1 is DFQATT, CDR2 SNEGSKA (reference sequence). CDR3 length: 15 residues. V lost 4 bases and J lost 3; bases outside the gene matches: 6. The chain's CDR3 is CSAKTRTGGYNEQFF. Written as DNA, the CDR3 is TGCAGTGCTAAAACAAGGACAGGGGGCTACAATGAGCAGTTCTTC.

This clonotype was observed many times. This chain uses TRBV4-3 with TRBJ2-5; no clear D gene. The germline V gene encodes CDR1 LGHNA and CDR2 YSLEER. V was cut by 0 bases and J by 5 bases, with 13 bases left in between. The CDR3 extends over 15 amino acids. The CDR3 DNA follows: TGCGCCAGCAGCCAAGATCGGGCGGTTGTGGAGACCCAGTACTTC. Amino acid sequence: CASSQDRAVVETQYF.

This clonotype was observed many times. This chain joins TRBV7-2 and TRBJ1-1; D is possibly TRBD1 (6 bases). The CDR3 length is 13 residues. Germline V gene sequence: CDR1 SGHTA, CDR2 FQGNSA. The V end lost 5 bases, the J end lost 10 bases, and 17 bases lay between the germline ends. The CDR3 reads CASSLRQVGVAFF. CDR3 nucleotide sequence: TGTGCCAGCAGCCTCCGACAGGTGGGGGTAGCTTTCTTT.

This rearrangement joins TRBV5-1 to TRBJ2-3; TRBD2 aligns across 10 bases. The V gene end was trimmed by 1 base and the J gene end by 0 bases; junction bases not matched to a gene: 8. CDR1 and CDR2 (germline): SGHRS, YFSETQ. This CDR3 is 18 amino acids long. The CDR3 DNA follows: TGCGCCAGCAGCTTGTTACCTAGCGGGGGTCAAAGCACAGATACGCAGTATTTT. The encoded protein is CASSLLPSGGQSTDTQYF. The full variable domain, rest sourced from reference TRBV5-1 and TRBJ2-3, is KAGVTQTPRYLIKTRGQQVTLSCSPISGHRSVSWYQQTPGQGLQFLFEYFSETQRNKGNFPGRFSGRQFSNSRSEMNVSTLELGDSALYLCASSLLPSGGQSTDTQYFGPGTRLTVL.